Below, 9 T cell receptor beta chains from the same sample are listed, as sequenced in a study of blood T cell repertoires in COVID-19. Repertoires were generated with immunoSEQ multiplex PCR, while TCRdb's copy carries only in-frame clones and drops some. The sample holds 380,000 or so clones, more than 65% seen once. Material for sequencing was peripheral blood. The receptors come from a human donor with acute or convalescent COVID-19. The donor label of this sample is uncertain.

This chain uses TRBV5-1 with TRBJ2-3, with D possibly matching TRBD1 (6 bases). The germline V and J ends were trimmed by 4 bases and 5 bases, with 17 bases remaining between them. The length of the CDR3 is 15 residues. Germline CDR1 and CDR2: SGHRS and YFSETQ. CDR3 sequence: CASSPDRLLRDTQYF. CDR3 coding DNA: TGCGCCAGCAGCCCCGACAGGCTCTTACGAGATACGCAGTATTTT.

The J gene is TRBJ1-4, the V gene TRBV6-5; D ambiguous. V lost 0 bases, J lost 8 bases, and 7 bases lay in between. This CDR3 comprises 13 residues. The germline V gene encodes CDR1 MNHEY and CDR2 SVGAGI. The CDR3 DNA is TGTGCCAGCAGTTACTCGATCCAGGAAAAACTGTTTTTT. Translated: CASSYSIQEKLFF.

This chain joins TRBV7-2 and TRBJ2-1; the match to TRBD2 covers 7 bases. The V gene's germline CDR1 is SGHTA and CDR2 FQGNSA. This CDR3 has 15 residues. J lost 6 bases, V lost 3 bases, and 8 bases had no gene match. The CDR3 DNA reads as TGTGCCAGCAGCTTTTGGGGGAGGGTGACCAATGAGCAGTTCTTC. It encodes CASSFWGRVTNEQFF.

This clone was counted between two and nine times. The chain uses TRBV5-6 and TRBJ1-2, with TRBD1 matching 7 bases. Trimming at V came to 0 bases and at J to 5 bases, leaving 13 bases not matched to a gene. CDR3 length: 17 residues. CDR1 and CDR2 (germline): SGHDT, YYEEEE. CDR3 sequence (DNA): TGTGCCAGCAGCTTGGGGGCAGGGGGGCCGGACCCGTATGGCTACACCTTC. Protein sequence: CASSLGAGGPDPYGYTF.

V gene TRBV7-9 combines with J gene TRBJ2-7; D uncertain. The CDR3 contains 11 residues. Trimming cost V 8 bases and J 2 bases, with 7 bases left between them. Germline V gives CDR1 SEHNR, CDR2 FQNEAQ (reference sequence). The CDR3 reads CASATAYEQYF. CDR3 bases: TGTGCCAGCGCCACAGCCTACGAGCAGTACTTC.

This clone occurred a few times. This chain links TRBV5-1 with TRBJ1-1, with 8 bases identical to TRBD1. The CDR3 is 16 residues long. V gave up 4 bases and J gave up 1 base; unmatched junction bases: 9. Germline values: CDR1 SGHRS, CDR2 YFSETQ. DNA of the CDR3: TGCGCCAGCAGCCCACAGACCGGGACAGGGAACACTGAAGCTTTCTTT. Its protein is CASSPQTGTGNTEAFF.

The chain combines TRBV3-1 (or the pseudogene TRBV3-2) with TRBJ2-7; the match to TRBD2 covers 12 bases. This CDR3 comprises 15 residues. Germline trimming cut 3 bases from V and 6 bases from J; bases unmatched to any gene: 6. CDR1 LGHDT and CDR2 YNNKEL come from the germline V gene (reference sequence). The CDR3, as DNA: TGTGCCAGCAGCCACCGGACTAGCGGGAATTCCGAGCAGTACTTC. Translated: CASSHRTSGNSEQYF.

The sample holds a few counts of this clone. The V gene is TRBV11-2, the J gene TRBJ2-5; 11 nucleotides agree with TRBD2. The CDR3 is made up of 17 amino acids. CDR1 is SGHAT, CDR2 FQNNGV, per germline. Losses at the gene ends were 5 bases for V and 1 base for J; bases not matched to a gene: 9. CDR3 sequence: CASSPPTGTSGQETQYF. CDR3 nucleotide sequence: TGTGCCAGCAGCCCGCCTACCGGGACTAGCGGCCAAGAGACCCAGTACTTC.

The chain links TRBV7-9 to TRBJ2-1; 7 bases are a match to TRBD1. CDR1 and CDR2 (germline): SEHNR, FQNEAQ (reference sequence). The CDR3 contains 16 residues. The J segment lost 2 bases and the V segment lost 6 bases, leaving 10 bases of the junction unmatched. The CDR3 nucleotides are TGTGCCAGCAGACGGGACAGTTTAAAGCCCTACAATGAGCAGTTCTTC. It yields the protein CASRRDSLKPYNEQFF.